This record concerns one T cell receptor beta chain sequence. The CDR3 spans 16 residues. Deletions cut 1 base from V and 7 bases from J, with 18 bases between. Germline CDR1 reads LGHNA; CDR2 reads YSLEER. Clones were read by immunoSEQ multiplex PCR, and TCRdb kept only the in-frame ones, dropping some. This table has 45,000 to 55,000 clones, 65% to 85% appearing once. The entry originates in a study of OX40 agonist ivuxolimab in advanced cancers. This chain links TRBV4-3 with TRBJ2-3; D possibly corresponds to TRBD2 (6 bases). This TCR derives from an adult with an advanced solid tumor such as melanoma, head and neck, liver or kidney cancer. The specimen was CD4+ or CD8+ T cells sorted from blood, collected in a trial of the OX40 agonist ivuxolimab. In DNA, the CDR3 is TGCGCCAGCAGCCAAGTGGCGGGGCCCCCGTCTCATACGCAGTATTTT. It is translated as CASSQVAGPPSHTQYF.